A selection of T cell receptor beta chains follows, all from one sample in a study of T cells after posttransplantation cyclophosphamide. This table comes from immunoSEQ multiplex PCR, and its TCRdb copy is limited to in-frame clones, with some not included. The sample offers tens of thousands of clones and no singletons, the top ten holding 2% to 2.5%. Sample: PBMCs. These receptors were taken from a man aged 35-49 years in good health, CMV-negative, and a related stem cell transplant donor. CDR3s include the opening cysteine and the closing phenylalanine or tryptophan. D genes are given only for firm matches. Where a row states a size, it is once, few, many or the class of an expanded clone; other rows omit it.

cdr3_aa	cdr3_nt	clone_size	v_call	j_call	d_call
CASSLLRATTYEQYF	TGTGCCAGCAGCTTATTGAGGGCGACGACCTACGAGCAGTACTTC	many	TRBV7-2	TRBJ2-7	-
CASRGLMVTDTQYF	TGTGCCAGCAGGGGACTAATGGTGACAGATACGCAGTATTTT	many	TRBV14	TRBJ2-3	TRBD2
CAISETGDRSSYEQYF	TGTGCCATCAGTGAGACGGGGGACAGGAGTTCCTACGAGCAGTACTTC	many	TRBV10-3	TRBJ2-7	TRBD1
CASSKAPDSPYEQYF	TGTGCCAGCAGCAAAGCGCCGGACAGTCCCTACGAGCAGTACTTC	many	TRBV21-1	TRBJ2-7	-
CASNRQGRNTEAFF	TGTGCCAGCAACCGACAGGGAAGGAACACTGAAGCTTTCTTT	many	TRBV6-5	TRBJ1-1	TRBD1
CASSIGRGSYEQYF	TGTGCCAGTAGTATAGGCAGGGGCTCCTACGAGCAGTACTTC	many	TRBV19	TRBJ2-7	-
CASSDYEQFF	TGTGCCAGCAGTGACTATGAGCAGTTCTTC	many	TRBV6-1	TRBJ2-1	-
CASKGWEATGAAFF	TGTGCCAGCAAAGGGTGGGAGGCCACAGGTGCAGCTTTCTTT	few	TRBV27	TRBJ1-1	-
CASSLRQGDEQYF	TGTGCCAGCAGCCTGAGACAGGGGGACGAGCAGTACTTC	many	TRBV11-3	TRBJ2-7	TRBD1
CASSEWDRDSMNTEAFF	TGCGCCAGCAGTGAGTGGGACAGGGATTCGATGAACACTGAAGCTTTCTTT	many	TRBV10-2	TRBJ1-1	TRBD1
CASSLAGGPTYEQFF	TGTGCCAGCAGCCTAGCGGGAGGGCCTACGTATGAGCAGTTCTTC	many	TRBV7-3	TRBJ2-1	TRBD2
CASSRQGDYGYTF	TGTGCCAGCAGTCGGCAGGGTGACTATGGCTACACCTTC	few	TRBV6-5	TRBJ1-2	-
CASSQPGTGHREQYF	TGCGCCAGCAGCCAACCCGGGACAGGGCATCGCGAGCAGTACTTC	many	TRBV4-1	TRBJ2-7	TRBD1
CSVEHWRETSYNEQFF	TGCAGCGTTGAACACTGGCGGGAGACCTCCTACAATGAGCAGTTCTTC	many	TRBV29-1	TRBJ2-1	TRBD2
CASSNTGVTYNEQFF	TGTGCCAGCAGCAACACAGGGGTTACCTACAATGAGCAGTTCTTC	many	TRBV7-3	TRBJ2-1	TRBD1
CASSTSGGTVDF	TGTGCCAGCAGCACCTCCGGAGGGACAGTAGACTTC	many	TRBV28	TRBJ1-2	TRBD1
CASSPRGGSSNYGYTF	TGTGCCAGCAGCCCACGCGGTGGCAGCTCTAACTATGGCTACACCTTC	many	TRBV7-9	TRBJ1-2	-
CASSILQGAKNIQYF	TGTGCCAGTAGTATATTGCAGGGGGCCAAAAACATTCAGTACTTC	many	TRBV19	TRBJ2-4	-
CAISELGKNTEAFF	TGTGCCATCAGTGAGCTCGGGAAAAACACTGAAGCTTTCTTT	many	TRBV10-3	TRBJ1-1	-
CASSEAGEAQPQHF	TGTGCCAGCAGTGAAGCCGGGGAGGCGCAGCCCCAGCATTTT	many	TRBV2	TRBJ1-5	-
CAWSVGAFEDSPLHF	TGTGCCTGGAGTGTAGGCGCATTTGAGGATTCACCCCTCCACTTT	-	TRBV30	TRBJ1-6	-
CASSKPGLDQPQHF	TGTGCCAGCTCAAAGCCAGGGTTGGATCAGCCCCAGCATTTT	few	TRBV6-5	TRBJ1-5	-
CASSPTGLNTEAFF	TGTGCCAGCAGTCCCACAGGGCTGAACACTGAAGCTTTCTTT	many	TRBV27	TRBJ1-1	-
CASSEATGTNTEAFF	TGTGCCAGCAGTGAAGCCACAGGGACGAACACTGAAGCTTTCTTT	many	TRBV6-1	TRBJ1-1	-
CASGYNGGGQPQHF	TGTGCCAGTGGCTATAATGGGGGCGGTCAGCCCCAGCATTTT	many	TRBV19	TRBJ1-5	-
CASSLAGQGANEQYF	TGTGCCAGCAGCTTGGCCGGACAGGGGGCCAACGAGCAGTACTTC	many	TRBV5-4	TRBJ2-7	TRBD1
CAISEASGNGETQYF	TGTGCCATCAGTGAGGCTAGCGGGAACGGAGAGACCCAGTACTTC	many	TRBV10-3	TRBJ2-5	TRBD2
CSASGTDYGYTF	TGCAGCGCATCCGGGACAGACTATGGCTACACCTTC	many	TRBV29-1	TRBJ1-2	TRBD1
CASSPQGFGEQYF	TGTGCCAGCTCGCCCCAGGGGTTCGGCGAGCAGTACTTC	many	TRBV18	TRBJ2-7	-
CASSLLSGTGYIF	TGTGCCAGCAGCTTACTTTCGGGGACAGGGTATATTTTT	many	TRBV11-2	TRBJ1-4	TRBD1
CASSQIGRGETQYF	TGCGCCAGCAGCCAAATCGGGAGAGGAGAGACCCAGTACTTC	many	TRBV4-1	TRBJ2-5	-
CASRLDRGDSPLHF	TGTGCCAGTAGACTCGACAGGGGGGACTCACCCCTCCACTTT	many	TRBV19	TRBJ1-6	TRBD1
CASSPETGGKLFF	TGTGCCAGCTCACCAGAAACAGGGGGAAAACTGTTTTTT	many	TRBV18	TRBJ1-4	TRBD1
CASSQSGGTRTGELFF	TGTGCCAGCAGCCAATCGGGGGGGACCAGGACCGGGGAGCTGTTTTTT	many	TRBV14	TRBJ2-2	TRBD2
CASSLVLGSNTEAFF	TGTGCCAGCAGTTTAGTCCTGGGCTCGAACACTGAAGCTTTCTTT	many	TRBV27	TRBJ1-1	-
CAISEVRELYNEQFF	TGTGCCATCAGTGAGGTCAGGGAATTATACAATGAGCAGTTCTTC	many	TRBV10-3	TRBJ2-1	-
CASSLVGQVHEQYF	TGTGCCAGCAGCCTGGTTGGACAGGTCCACGAGCAGTACTTC	-	TRBV5-8	TRBJ2-7	TRBD1
CASSMTVNTEAFF	TGTGCCAGCAGCATGACAGTGAACACTGAAGCTTTCTTT	many	TRBV9	TRBJ1-1	-
CAWRTDRQGTDEQYF	TGTGCCTGGAGGACAGACCGACAGGGAACCGACGAGCAGTACTTC	many	TRBV30	TRBJ2-7	TRBD1
CASSLFSSGVNIQYF	TGTGCCAGCAGTTTATTCTCTAGCGGGGTGAACATTCAGTACTTC	many	TRBV27	TRBJ2-4	TRBD2
CASSEPLAGGGSRDEQFF	TGTGCCAGCAGTGAGCCCCTAGCGGGAGGAGGGAGTAGGGATGAGCAGTTCTTC	many	TRBV2	TRBJ2-1	TRBD2
CASGFGAGQGAFEQYF	TGTGCTAGTGGTTTTGGCGCCGGGCAGGGCGCGTTTGAGCAGTACTTC	many	TRBV12-5	TRBJ2-7	-
CASSLSASGSTDTQYF	TGTGCCAGCAGCTTAAGCGCTAGCGGAAGCACAGATACGCAGTATTTT	many	TRBV7-2	TRBJ2-3	TRBD2
CASSEGQGIYNEQFF	TGTGCCAGCAGTGAAGGACAGGGGATATACAATGAGCAGTTCTTC	many	TRBV11-3	TRBJ2-1	TRBD1
CASSQGLAGYYNEQFF	TGCGCCAGCAGCCAGGGACTAGCGGGTTACTACAATGAGCAGTTCTTC	many	TRBV5-1	TRBJ2-1	TRBD2
CASSIRGPYEQYF	TGTGCCAGCAGTATCAGGGGCCCCTACGAGCAGTACTTC	many	TRBV7-2	TRBJ2-7	-
CASSPRTGGNTEAFF	TGTGCCAGCTCACCCAGGACAGGAGGGAACACTGAAGCTTTCTTT	many	TRBV18	TRBJ1-1	TRBD1
CASSSLAGGSNEQFF	TGTGCCAGCAGCTCCCTGGCGGGAGGGTCCAATGAGCAGTTCTTC	many	TRBV7-9	TRBJ2-1	TRBD2
CASSQDPGGAAYNEQFF	TGTGCCAGCAGCCAAGATCCTGGGGGGGCTGCCTACAATGAGCAGTTCTTC	many	TRBV14	TRBJ2-1	-
CASGASSYNEQFF	TGTGCCAGCGGAGCGAGCTCCTACAATGAGCAGTTCTTC	many	TRBV2	TRBJ2-1	-
CASSIDPPNQPQHF	TGTGCCAGTAGTATAGATCCCCCAAATCAGCCCCAGCATTTT	many	TRBV19	TRBJ1-5	-
CAIRADRSSYEQYF	TGTGCCATCAGGGCGGACAGGAGCTCCTACGAGCAGTACTTC	many	TRBV10-3	TRBJ2-7	TRBD1
CASSPLAGQGAYEQYF	TGTGCCAGCAGCCCACTCGCGGGACAGGGGGCTTACGAGCAGTACTTC	many	TRBV5-5	TRBJ2-7	TRBD1
CASSPWDSQDSMNTEAFF	TGTGCCAGCAGCCCTTGGGACAGCCAAGACTCGATGAACACTGAAGCTTTCTTT	many	TRBV14	TRBJ1-1	TRBD1
CASSKLQGTRYEQYF	TGCGCCAGCAGTAAACTACAGGGAACAAGGTACGAGCAGTACTTC	many	TRBV10-1	TRBJ2-7	-